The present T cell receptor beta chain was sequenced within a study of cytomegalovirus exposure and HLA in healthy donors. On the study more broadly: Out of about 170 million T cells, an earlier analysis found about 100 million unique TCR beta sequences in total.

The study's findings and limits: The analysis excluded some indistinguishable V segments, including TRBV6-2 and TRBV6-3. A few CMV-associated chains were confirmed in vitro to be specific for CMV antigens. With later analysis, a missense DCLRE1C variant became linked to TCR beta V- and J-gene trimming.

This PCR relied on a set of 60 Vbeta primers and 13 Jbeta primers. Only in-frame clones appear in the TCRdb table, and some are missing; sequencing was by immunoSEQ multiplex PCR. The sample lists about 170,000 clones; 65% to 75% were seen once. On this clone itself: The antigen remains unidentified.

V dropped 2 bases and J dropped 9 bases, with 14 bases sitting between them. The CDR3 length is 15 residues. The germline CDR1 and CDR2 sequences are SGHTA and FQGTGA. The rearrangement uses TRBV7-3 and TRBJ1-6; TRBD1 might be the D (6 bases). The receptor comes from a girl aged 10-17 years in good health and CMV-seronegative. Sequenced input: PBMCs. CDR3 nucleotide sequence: TGTGCCAGCAGCTTAGGGGGCAGGGAGGGTTCACCCCTCCACTTT. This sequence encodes CASSLGGREGSPLHF.